This T cell receptor (beta chain) was sequenced for a study of control samples from healthy donors and cancer patients. Repertoires were generated with immunoSEQ multiplex PCR, while TCRdb's copy carries only in-frame clones and drops some. The profile shows 150,000 to 200,000 clones, 91% of them singletons. Comment on this clone: The sample has other DNA sequences that encode this CDR3 too.

In germline, CDR1 is SEHNR, CDR2 FQNEAQ (reference sequence). V dropped 3 bases and J dropped 5; count of bases not matched to a gene: 5. There are 14 residues in the CDR3. This receptor was obtained from a woman under 40 in good health. The gene calls are TRBV7-9 and TRBJ2-5; 8 bases match TRBD1. What was sequenced was blood. CDR3 sequence: CASSLRTGGETQYF. The CDR3 DNA reads TGTGCCAGCAGCTTGAGAACAGGGGGTGAGACCCAGTACTTC.